What follows is one T cell receptor beta chain and its context. TCRdb's table, derived via immunoSEQ multiplex PCR, lists solely in-frame clones and lacks some. The top ten clones hold roughly 2% of a sample with about 170,000 clones, about four fifths of them seen once. This CDR3 spans 15 amino acids. The sample belongs to a study of blood T cell repertoires in COVID-19. The wider study: T cells, B-cell-depleted T cells, or PBMCs provided the cDNA or gDNA that served as material.

This chain links TRBV21-1 with TRBJ1-1; TRBD1 was called by the table and not checked on the DNA. TRBV21-1 is a documented pseudogene. This clonotype was sampled from a woman older than 75 with acute or convalescent COVID-19. Sequenced: peripheral blood. CDR3: CASTDSPIGCTEAFF. DNA of the CDR3: TGTGCCAGCACGGACAGCCCGATCGGGTGCACTGAAGCTTTCTTT.